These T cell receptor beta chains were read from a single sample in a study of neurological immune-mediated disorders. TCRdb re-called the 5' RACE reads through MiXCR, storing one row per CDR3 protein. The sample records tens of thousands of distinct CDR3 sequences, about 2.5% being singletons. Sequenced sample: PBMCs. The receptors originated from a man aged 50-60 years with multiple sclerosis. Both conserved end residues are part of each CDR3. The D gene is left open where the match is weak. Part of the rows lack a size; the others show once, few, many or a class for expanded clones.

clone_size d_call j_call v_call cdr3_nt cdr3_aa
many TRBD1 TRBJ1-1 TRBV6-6 TGTGCCAGCAGTTTCGGACAGGGGAGGAAGGCTTTCTTT CASSFGQGRKAFF
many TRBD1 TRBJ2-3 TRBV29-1 TGCAGCGTACCTCCGGGACAGGACAGGTCAGATACGCAGTATTTT CSVPPGQDRSDTQYF
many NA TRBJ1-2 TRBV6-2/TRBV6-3 TGTGCCAGCAGTTACGATCCGGGCAACTATGGCTACACCTTC CASSYDPGNYGYTF
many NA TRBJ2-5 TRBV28 TGTGCCAGCAGTACCGAGCACTCCGTGGCATATTTC CASSTEHSVAYF
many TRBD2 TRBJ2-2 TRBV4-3 TGCGCCAGCAGCCAAGAGGGGGGGGTCACCGGGGAGCTGTTTTTT CASSQEGGVTGELFF
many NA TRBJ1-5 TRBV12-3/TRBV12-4 TGTGCCAGCCGCACCTCAGGCAATCAGCCCCAGCATTTT CASRTSGNQPQHF
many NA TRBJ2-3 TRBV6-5 TGTGCCAGCCGAAATCCAGATACGCAGTATTTT CASRNPDTQYF
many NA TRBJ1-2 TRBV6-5 TGTGCCAGCAGGGGCAGGACTCATGGCTACACCTTC CASRGRTHGYTF
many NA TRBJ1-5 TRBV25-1 TGTGCCAGCAGGGGCCCTACGCCTCAGCCCCAGCATTTT CASRGPTPQPQHF
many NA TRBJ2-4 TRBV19 TGTGCCAGTAGTATTGAAGGTTCAGACATTCAGTACTTC CASSIEGSDIQYF
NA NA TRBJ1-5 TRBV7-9 TGTGCCAGCAGCGCCACTGATAAGACCCAGAATTTT CASSATDKTQNF
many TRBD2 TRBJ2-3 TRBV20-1 TGCAGTGCTTCTCAGCTAAGCGGGGGGAAAGGAGATACGCAGTATTTT CSASQLSGGKGDTQYF
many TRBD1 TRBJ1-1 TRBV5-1 TGCGCCAGCAGCGGTAGACAGGGGCACACTGAAGCTTTCTTT CASSGRQGHTEAFF
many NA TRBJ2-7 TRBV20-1 TGCAGTGCTTCCCGTGCGGGTGGGGAGTCCTACGAGCAGTACTTC CSASRAGGESYEQYF
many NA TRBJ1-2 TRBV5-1 TGCGCCAGCAGCTTGGACACAGGGAGCTATGGCTACACCTTC CASSLDTGSYGYTF
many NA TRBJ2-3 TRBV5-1 TGCGCCAGCAGCCTCTACACAGATACGCAGTATTTT CASSLYTDTQYF
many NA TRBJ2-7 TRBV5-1 TGCGCCAGCAGCTTGTTACAGACAGCTAACGAGCAGTACTTC CASSLLQTANEQYF
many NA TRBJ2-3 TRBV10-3 TGTGCCATCAGTGAGGCGGGGGCCGCAGATACGCAGTATTTT CAISEAGAADTQYF
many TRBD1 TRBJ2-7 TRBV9 TGTGCCAGCAGCCCGAGGACAGGGGAAGCCTACGAGCAGTACTTC CASSPRTGEAYEQYF
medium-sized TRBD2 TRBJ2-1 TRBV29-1 TGCAGCGTTAAGACTAGCGGGGGGGCTTTGGAGCAGTTCTTC CSVKTSGGALEQFF
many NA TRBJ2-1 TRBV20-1 TGCAGTGCTAGCTCTAGGGCGGGTAATGAGCAGTTCTTC CSASSRAGNEQFF
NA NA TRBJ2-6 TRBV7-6 TGTGCCAGCAGCTCCCGGGACATCCCCGGCTCTGGGGCCAACGTCCTGACTTTC CASSSRDIPGSGANVLTF
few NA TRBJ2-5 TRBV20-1 TGCAGTGCGAGGGGGGCCTCCGAGCGGACCCAGTACTTC CSARGASERTQYF
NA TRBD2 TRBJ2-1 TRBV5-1 TGCGCCAGCAGGGGACTAGCGGGGGCAGGCTACAATGAGCAGTTCTTC CASRGLAGAGYNEQFF
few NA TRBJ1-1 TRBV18 TGTGCCAGCTCTGTGGACAGTTCCACTGAAGCTTTCTTT CASSVDSSTEAFF